A single sample gave rise to the 17 T cell receptor beta chains below, sequenced in a study of shared clonotypes between healthy human individuals. Assay used: immunoSEQ multiplex PCR; TCRdb lists only in-frame clones, some missing. The data hold some 95,000 clones, with 67% observed a single time. Specimen: memory CD8+ T cells sorted from blood. The sample's subset: CD45RO+ cells pooled with CCR7-negative TemRA cells. The source of these receptors is a man aged 25-45 years in good health.

On this clone: Other nucleotide sequences in the sample specify the same CDR3. The chain combines TRBV19 with TRBJ2-2; D not resolved. The CDR3 extends over 15 amino acids. V lost 1 base and J 2 bases, leaving 8 bases between the germline ends. The germline gives CDR1 LNHDA, CDR2 SQIVND (reference sequence). For the CDR3, the DNA is TGTGCCAGTAGTATAGGAGGAACCAACACCGGGGAGCTGTTTTTT. Protein sequence: CASSIGGTNTGELFF.

V usage is TRBV5-1 and J usage is TRBJ2-7; TRBD1 agrees at 10 bases. The V gene end was trimmed by 4 bases and the J gene end by 3 bases; junction bases not matched to a gene: 7. Per the germline V gene, CDR1 is SGHRS and CDR2 is YFSETQ. This CDR3 has 15 amino acids. CDR3 sequence (DNA): TGCGCCAGCAGCCAAGGGACAGGGGCCTTCTACGAGCAGTACTTC. It codes for CASSQGTGAFYEQYF.

The rearrangement joins TRBV5-1 to TRBJ2-7, with D hard to call. This CDR3 has 13 residues. CDR1 and CDR2 (germline): SGHRS, YFSETQ. V was shortened by 0 bases and J by 2 bases, with 6 bases between the two germline ends. The CDR3 protein is CASSLDKTYEQYF. The CDR3 DNA reads TGCGCCAGCAGCTTGGACAAGACCTACGAGCAGTACTTC. Drawing the rest from reference TRBV5-1 and TRBJ2-7, the complete variable domain is KAGVTQTPRYLIKTRGQQVTLSCSPISGHRSVSWYQQTPGQGLQFLFEYFSETQRNKGNFPGRFSGRQFSNSRSEMNVSTLELGDSALYLCASSLDKTYEQYFGPGTRLTVT.

This clone has ten or more counts. J is TRBJ1-1 and V is TRBV27; 7 bases agree with TRBD1. V dropped 4 bases and J dropped 0; count of bases not matched to a gene: 11. From germline, CDR1 is MNHEY and CDR2 SMNVEV (reference sequence). The CDR3 has 17 residues. CDR3: CASSSLTPTGMNTEAFF. In DNA, the CDR3 is TGTGCCAGCAGTTCACTTACTCCGACAGGGATGAACACTGAAGCTTTCTTT.

This clone was recorded at least ten times. In DNA form, the CDR3 reads TGTGCCAGCAGTCTAGGAGGTTCCGGGGCCAACGTCCTGACTTTC. The encoded protein is CASSLGGSGANVLTF. V gene TRBV28 combines with J gene TRBJ2-6; perhaps TRBD2 as D (5 bases). CDR1 and CDR2 (germline): MDHEN, SYDVKM. V lost 5 bases to trimming and J lost 4 bases, with 12 bases between them. The CDR3 is made up of 15 amino acids.

V usage is TRBV25-1 and J usage is TRBJ2-2, with 7 bases lining up with TRBD1. J was trimmed by 2 bases and V by 4 bases; bases with no gene match: 4. Looked up from germline, CDR1 is MGHDK and CDR2 is SYGVNS. The CDR3 totals 15 residues. In DNA, the CDR3 is TGTGCCAGCAGTGTAACAGGGGTTAACACCGGGGAGCTGTTTTTT. Translating gives CASSVTGVNTGELFF.

This clone was seen a single time. The rearrangement joins TRBV25-1 to TRBJ2-1; 7 bases agree with TRBD1. Germline V gene sequence: CDR1 MGHDK, CDR2 SYGVNS. The CDR3 covers 16 residues. V lost 4 bases and J lost 0; bases outside the gene matches: 6. The CDR3 DNA is TGTGCCAGCAGTGGAAACAGGGGCAGCTCCTACAATGAGCAGTTCTTC. The encoded protein is CASSGNRGSSYNEQFF.

The chain couples TRBV29-1 to TRBJ2-7; 7 bases are a match to TRBD2. The CDR3 extends over 13 amino acids. V lost 6 bases and J lost 3; bases outside the gene matches: 8. The V gene's germline CDR1 is SQVTM and CDR2 ANQGSEA. The CDR3 here is CSVRLAVGYEQYF. The CDR3 DNA reads TGCAGCGTCAGACTAGCAGTGGGCTACGAGCAGTACTTC.

The chain is built from TRBV7-9 and TRBJ1-5; D call uncertain. V lost 5 bases to trimming and J lost 3 bases, with 11 bases between them. CDR3 length equals 14 residues. Per germline, CDR1 SEHNR and CDR2 FQNEAQ (reference sequence). The CDR3 loop is CASSNDGLNQPQHF. The CDR3 region has the DNA TGTGCCAGCAGCAACGACGGCCTCAATCAGCCCCAGCATTTT.

The J gene is TRBJ2-7, the V gene TRBV6-8; no reliable D call. Germline lookup yields CDR1 MNHGY and CDR2 SAAAGT. V lost 8 bases, J lost 4 bases, and 9 bases lay in between. The CDR3 sequence is 11 residues long. CDR3 sequence: CASASLYEQYF. CDR3 DNA: TGTGCCAGCGCTAGTCTTTACGAGCAGTACTTC.

As DNA, the CDR3 is TGCAGCGTTTGGGGCTCCGCCGGGAATGAGCAGTTCTTC. Residues: CSVWGSAGNEQFF. The chain combines TRBV29-1 with TRBJ2-1; possible D gene TRBD1, 5 bases. Germline CDR1 is SQVTM and CDR2 is ANQGSEA. CDR3 size: 13 residues. V was pared by 5 bases and J by 7 bases, with 15 bases between.

This rearrangement joins TRBV10-3 to TRBJ2-7, with D perhaps matching TRBD2 (6 bases). The CDR3 consists of 14 residues. Germline-derived CDR1 and CDR2 are ENHRY and SYGVKD. Trimming took 3 bases from V and 3 from J, leaving 12 bases between them. CDR3 region: CAISEKGTLYEQYF. CDR3 nucleotide sequence: TGTGCCATCAGTGAAAAGGGGACTCTCTACGAGCAGTACTTC.

The chain's CDR3 is CASSLELGGRGSYNEQFF. The CDR3 DNA follows: TGTGCCAGCAGCTTAGAATTGGGTGGGAGGGGTTCCTACAATGAGCAGTTCTTC. The chain recombines TRBV11-3 with TRBJ2-1; 7 nucleotides align to TRBD2. Trimming removed 0 bases from V and 1 base from J; junction bases left unmatched: 9. CDR1 and CDR2 (germline): SGHNT, YENEEA. There are 18 residues in the CDR3.

For this clone: This sample also contains other DNA sequences that code for the same CDR3. J is TRBJ2-3 and V is TRBV18, with D unresolved. The CDR3 is made up of 12 amino acids. Germline loops: CDR1 KGHSH, CDR2 LQKENI. Deletions cut 2 bases from V and 0 bases from J, with 0 bases between. CDR3 sequence: CASSPSTDTQYF. CDR3 DNA: TGTGCCAGCTCACCAAGCACAGATACGCAGTATTTT.

The chain has TRBV20-1 and TRBJ2-5; D is ambiguous. V lost 0 bases and J lost 5, with 4 bases in between. The CDR3 spans 11 residues. CDR1 and CDR2 (germline): DFQATT, SNEGSKA (reference sequence). The DNA for the CDR3 is TGCAGTGCTAGAGATTATGAGACCCAGTACTTC. It translates to CSARDYETQYF.

The chain joins TRBV4-3 to TRBJ2-1; no clear D gene. The CDR3 is made up of 15 amino acids. Germline CDR1 LGHNA, CDR2 YSLEER. Trimming shortened V by 1 base and J by 0 bases, and 7 bases separated the two germline ends. The CDR3 sequence: CASSQGPSSYNEQFF. The CDR3 nucleotides read TGCGCCAGCAGCCAAGGCCCTAGCTCCTACAATGAGCAGTTCTTC.

The rearrangement uses TRBV7-3 and TRBJ2-7; 8 nucleotides agree with TRBD2. J was trimmed by 10 bases and V by 2 bases; bases with no gene match: 10. From germline, CDR1 is SGHTA and CDR2 FQGTGA. The CDR3 is made up of 14 amino acids. CDR3 sequence reads: CASSLLAGITIQYF. CDR3 DNA: TGTGCCAGCAGCTTACTAGCGGGTATTACGATTCAGTACTTC.